The T cell receptor beta chain under discussion was sequenced for a study of cytomegalovirus exposure and HLA in healthy donors. Both 60 Vbeta primers and 13 Jbeta primers went into the PCR. Produced via immunoSEQ multiplex PCR; TCRdb's table is partial and in-frame only. This sample has some 150,000 clones, with over 60% found just once. V lost 3 bases, J lost 3 bases, and 18 bases lay in between. CDR1 and CDR2 from the germline V gene are MGHRA and YSYEKL. This CDR3 spans 16 amino acids. This TCR derives from a female donor in good health and CMV-seronegative. This sequence joins TRBV4-1 and TRBJ2-7, with D possibly being TRBD2 (6 bases). The sample comprised PBMCs. CDR3 residues: CASSQALSGPLYEQYF. The DNA of the CDR3 is TGCGCCAGCAGCCAGGCCCTTAGCGGACCCCTCTACGAGCAGTACTTC.